Listed below are T cell receptor beta chains from one sample, sequenced in a study of OX40 agonist ivuxolimab in advanced cancers. Data came from immunoSEQ multiplex PCR; TCRdb stores just in-frame clones and leaves some out. The table lists tens of thousands of clones, 85% of them singletons. This specimen consisted of CD4+ or CD8+ T cells sorted from blood, obtained in a trial of the OX40 agonist ivuxolimab. The origin of the receptors is an adult with an advanced solid tumor such as melanoma, head and neck, liver or kidney cancer. The CDR3 runs from the conserved cysteine through the conserved F or W. D genes are given only for firm matches. Size is omitted from some rows. Given values are once, few, many or a class for expanded clones.

cdr3_length	d_call	v_call	clone_size	j_call	cdr3_nt	cdr3_aa
11	-	TRBV19	many	TRBJ1-1	TGTGCCAGTAGTGGAGCCACTGAAGCTTTCTTT	CASSGATEAFF
15	TRBD1	TRBV10-3	-	TRBJ1-2	TGTGCCATCAGTGTACCGGACAGGGTCGACTATGGCTACACCTTC	CAISVPDRVDYGYTF
13	-	TRBV30	-	TRBJ1-3	TGTGCCTGGAGCGGAATGGGAGGAAACACCATATATTTT	CAWSGMGGNTIYF
14	TRBD1	TRBV12-5	-	TRBJ2-1	TGTGCTAGTGGTTTGGCGACAGGGGTCAATGAGCAGTTCTTC	CASGLATGVNEQFF
15	-	TRBV4-1	-	TRBJ1-2	TGCGCCAGCAGCCAAGGGAGGGACTTTAACTATGGCTACACCTTC	CASSQGRDFNYGYTF
12	-	TRBV5-1	-	TRBJ2-3	TGCGCCAGCAGCTCCGGCACAGATACGCAGTATTTT	CASSSGTDTQYF
15	TRBD1	TRBV9	once	TRBJ2-1	TGTGCCAGCAGAGCTGGGGGACAGGGAGGCAATGAGCAGTTCTTC	CASRAGGQGGNEQFF
15	-	TRBV7-2	-	TRBJ1-2	TGTGCCAGCAGCCCCATTAAAGGTTTGGACTATGGCTACACCTTC	CASSPIKGLDYGYTF
15	-	TRBV27	-	TRBJ1-2	TGTGCCAGCAGCAAGAGCACCGCCCCGATATATGGCTACACCTTC	CASSKSTAPIYGYTF
17	TRBD1	TRBV10-3	once	TRBJ2-2	TGTGCCATCAGCCTCACTCCCGGGACAGCAAACACCGGGGAGCTGTTTTTT	CAISLTPGTANTGELFF
14	-	TRBV7-9	-	TRBJ1-4	TGTGCCAGCAGCTTAGGGCAGCCAAATGAAAAACTGTTTTTT	CASSLGQPNEKLFF
15	TRBD1	TRBV6-5	-	TRBJ1-1	TGTGCCAGCACCCCCGGGACAGGGCCGAGTACTGAAGCTTTCTTT	CASTPGTGPSTEAFF
13	-	TRBV7-3	-	TRBJ2-2	TGTGCCAGCAGCCCCGACTGGACCGGGGAGCTGTTTTTT	CASSPDWTGELFF
14	TRBD1	TRBV11-3	once	TRBJ2-7	TGTGCCAGCACGGGTCCGGGACAGACCTACGAGCAGTACTTC	CASTGPGQTYEQYF
14	-	TRBV5-1	-	TRBJ1-2	TGCGCCAGCAGCGGCCAAACAGCTAACTATGGCTACACCTTC	CASSGQTANYGYTF
18	-	TRBV7-9	-	TRBJ1-2	TGTGCCAGCAGCTTAGCGGGGGGACGGACACTAGTTAACTATGGCTACACCTTC	CASSLAGGRTLVNYGYTF
13	TRBD1	TRBV9	-	TRBJ1-2	TGTGCCAGCAGTGTGACAGGGACTGATGGCTACACCTTC	CASSVTGTDGYTF